A selection of T cell receptor beta chains follows, all from one sample in a study of cytomegalovirus exposure and HLA in healthy donors. Profiled with immunoSEQ multiplex PCR; TCRdb holds only in-frame clones, not every one. The repertoire consists of around 140,000 clones, with about 88% occurring once and the leading ten covering 1% to 1.5%. The sequencing sample was made of PBMCs. The source of these receptors is a woman between 18 and 29 years old in good health and CMV-seronegative. CDR3s include the opening cysteine and the closing phenylalanine or tryptophan. Fields, in order: CDR3 DNA, CDR3 protein, D gene, V gene, clone size, J gene. The D gene is left open where the match is weak. Size is omitted from some rows. Given values are once, few, many or a class for expanded clones.

CDR3nt: TGCGCCAGCAGCCCGAGTGACTACGAGCAGTACTTC
CDR3aa: CASSPSDYEQYF
d_gene: NA
v_gene: TRBV10-2
abundance: NA
j_gene: TRBJ2-7

CDR3nt: TGCGCCAGCAGCTTGGCAGGGGGCGCGTCCACCGGGGAGCTGTTTTTT
CDR3aa: CASSLAGGASTGELFF
d_gene: TRBD1
v_gene: TRBV5-1
abundance: NA
j_gene: TRBJ2-2

CDR3nt: TGTGCCAGCAGCGTAGCACCTAACCAAGAGACCCAGTACTTC
CDR3aa: CASSVAPNQETQYF
d_gene: NA
v_gene: TRBV9
abundance: once
j_gene: TRBJ2-5

CDR3nt: TGTGCCAGCTCACCAGACAGAAGCTCCTACAATGAGCAGTTCTTC
CDR3aa: CASSPDRSSYNEQFF
d_gene: NA
v_gene: TRBV18
abundance: NA
j_gene: TRBJ2-1

CDR3nt: TGTGCCAGCAGCACGAGAGCGGGGGATACAGAGCAGTACTTC
CDR3aa: CASSTRAGDTEQYF
d_gene: TRBD2
v_gene: TRBV5-4
abundance: NA
j_gene: TRBJ2-7

CDR3nt: TGTGCCAGCAGCCAAGATCTAGCGGGGGGCACAGATACGCAGTATTTT
CDR3aa: CASSQDLAGGTDTQYF
d_gene: TRBD2
v_gene: TRBV4-2
abundance: NA
j_gene: TRBJ2-3

CDR3nt: TGTGCCAGTAGTAGTATTGAGGCAGGGGGCCGGTCACCCCTCCACTTT
CDR3aa: CASSSIEAGGRSPLHF
d_gene: TRBD1
v_gene: TRBV19
abundance: NA
j_gene: TRBJ1-6

CDR3nt: TGTGCCAGCTCCGAGGGCCCCTATGGCTACACCTTC
CDR3aa: CASSEGPYGYTF
d_gene: NA
v_gene: TRBV18
abundance: NA
j_gene: TRBJ1-2

CDR3nt: TGCGCCAGCAGCTCCCGGAATAGCGGGCGAGGCACAGATACGCAGTATTTT
CDR3aa: CASSSRNSGRGTDTQYF
d_gene: TRBD2
v_gene: TRBV5-1
abundance: NA
j_gene: TRBJ2-3

CDR3nt: TGCGCCAGCAGTGTAGCGGGGGGATCAGATACGCAGTATTTT
CDR3aa: CASSVAGGSDTQYF
d_gene: TRBD2
v_gene: TRBV10-2
abundance: NA
j_gene: TRBJ2-3

CDR3nt: TGTGCCACCCGAGGGGAGGTCCCGAACACTGAAGCTTTCTTT
CDR3aa: CATRGEVPNTEAFF
d_gene: NA
v_gene: TRBV15
abundance: NA
j_gene: TRBJ1-1

CDR3nt: NA
CDR3aa: CASSFLAGESYEQYF
d_gene: NA
v_gene: TRBV6-6
abundance: NA
j_gene: TRBJ2-7

CDR3nt: TGTGCCAGCAGCTTAGCTCGTGAGACCCAGTACTTC
CDR3aa: CASSLARETQYF
d_gene: NA
v_gene: TRBV7-9
abundance: NA
j_gene: TRBJ2-5

CDR3nt: TGTGCCAGCAGTCGTGACTGGTATGGCTACACCTTC
CDR3aa: CASSRDWYGYTF
d_gene: NA
v_gene: TRBV6-5
abundance: few
j_gene: TRBJ1-2

CDR3nt: TGTGCCAGTCTAATCCAGGACACCAGTCATACTCACAATCAGCCCCAGCATTTT
CDR3aa: CASLIQDTSHTHNQPQHF
d_gene: NA
v_gene: TRBV2
abundance: NA
j_gene: TRBJ1-5

CDR3nt: TGCGCCAGCAGCCAAACGGGACTCCGGAACGAAAAACTGTTTTTT
CDR3aa: CASSQTGLRNEKLFF
d_gene: NA
v_gene: TRBV5-1
abundance: once
j_gene: TRBJ1-4

CDR3nt: TGTGCCAGCAGTAAAGACAGGGGGGCGAATAGCAATCAGCCCCAGCATTTT
CDR3aa: CASSKDRGANSNQPQHF
d_gene: TRBD1
v_gene: TRBV6-1
abundance: few
j_gene: TRBJ1-5

CDR3nt: TGTGCCAGCAGTGGCTTGGGGGGGCGCACAGATACGCAGTATTTT
CDR3aa: CASSGLGGRTDTQYF
d_gene: NA
v_gene: TRBV2
abundance: NA
j_gene: TRBJ2-3

CDR3nt: TGTGCTAGCAGCTTAGATCCCCCGGCCTACGAGCAGTACTTC
CDR3aa: CASSLDPPAYEQYF
d_gene: NA
v_gene: TRBV7-7
abundance: NA
j_gene: TRBJ2-7

CDR3nt: TGTGCCAGCAGTTTAGTCGGGAGCAATCAGCCCCAGCATTTT
CDR3aa: CASSLVGSNQPQHF
d_gene: NA
v_gene: TRBV27
abundance: NA
j_gene: TRBJ1-5

CDR3nt: TGTGCCAGCAGTTACAGGGGTCTTTCCAGCGGGGAGCTGTTTTTT
CDR3aa: CASSYRGLSSGELFF
d_gene: TRBD1
v_gene: TRBV7-3
abundance: NA
j_gene: TRBJ2-2

CDR3nt: TGTGCCAGCAGCGTGAGCGGGGGGGGTTACGAGCAGTACTTC
CDR3aa: CASSVSGGGYEQYF
d_gene: TRBD2
v_gene: TRBV7-3
abundance: NA
j_gene: TRBJ2-7